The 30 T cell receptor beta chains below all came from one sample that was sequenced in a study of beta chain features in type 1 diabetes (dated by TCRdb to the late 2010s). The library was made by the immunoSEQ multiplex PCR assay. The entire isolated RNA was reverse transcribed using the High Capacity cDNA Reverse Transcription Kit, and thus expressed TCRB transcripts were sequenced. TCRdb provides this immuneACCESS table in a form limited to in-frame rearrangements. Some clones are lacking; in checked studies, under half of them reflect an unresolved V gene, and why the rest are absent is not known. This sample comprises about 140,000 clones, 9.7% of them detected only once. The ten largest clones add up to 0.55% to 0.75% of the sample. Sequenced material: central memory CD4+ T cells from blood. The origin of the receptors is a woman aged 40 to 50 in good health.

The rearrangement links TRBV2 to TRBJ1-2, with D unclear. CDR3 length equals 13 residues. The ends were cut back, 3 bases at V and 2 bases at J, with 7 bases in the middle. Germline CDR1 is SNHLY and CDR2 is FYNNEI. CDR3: CASSDPGNYGYTF. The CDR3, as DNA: TGTGCCAGCAGTGATCCGGGGAACTATGGCTACACCTTC. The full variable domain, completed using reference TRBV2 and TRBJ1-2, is EPEVTQTPSHQVTQMGQEVILRCVPISNHLYFYWYRQILGQKVEFLVSFYNNEISEKSEIFDDQFSVERPDGSNFTLKIRSTKLEDSAMYFCASSDPGNYGYTFGSGTRLTVV.

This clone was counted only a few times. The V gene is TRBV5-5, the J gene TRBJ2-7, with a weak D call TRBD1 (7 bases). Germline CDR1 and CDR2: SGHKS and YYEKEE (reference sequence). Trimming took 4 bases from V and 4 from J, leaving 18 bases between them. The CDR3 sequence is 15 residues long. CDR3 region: CASSPSGGRTYEQYF. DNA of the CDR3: TGTGCCAGCAGCCCCTCAGGGGGGCGGACATACGAGCAGTACTTC.

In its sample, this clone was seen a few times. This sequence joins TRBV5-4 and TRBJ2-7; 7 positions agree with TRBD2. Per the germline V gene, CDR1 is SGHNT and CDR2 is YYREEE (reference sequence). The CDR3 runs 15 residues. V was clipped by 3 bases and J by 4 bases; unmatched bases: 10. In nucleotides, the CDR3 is TGTGCCAGCAGCTCCGACCCGGGGGGAGTATACGAGCAGTACTTC. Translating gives CASSSDPGGVYEQYF.

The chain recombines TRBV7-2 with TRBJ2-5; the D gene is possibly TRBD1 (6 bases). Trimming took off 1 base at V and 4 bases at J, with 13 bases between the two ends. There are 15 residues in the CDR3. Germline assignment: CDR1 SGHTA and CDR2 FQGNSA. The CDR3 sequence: CASSLVAGVGETQYF. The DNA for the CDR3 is TGTGCCAGCAGCTTAGTCGCAGGGGTAGGAGAGACCCAGTACTTC.

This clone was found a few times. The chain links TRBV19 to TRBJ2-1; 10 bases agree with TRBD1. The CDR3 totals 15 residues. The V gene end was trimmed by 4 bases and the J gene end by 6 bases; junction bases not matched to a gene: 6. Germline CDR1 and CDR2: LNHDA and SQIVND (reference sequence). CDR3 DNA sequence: TGTGCCAGTAGTAAACCGGGACAGGGGTCCAATGAGCAGTTCTTC. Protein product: CASSKPGQGSNEQFF.

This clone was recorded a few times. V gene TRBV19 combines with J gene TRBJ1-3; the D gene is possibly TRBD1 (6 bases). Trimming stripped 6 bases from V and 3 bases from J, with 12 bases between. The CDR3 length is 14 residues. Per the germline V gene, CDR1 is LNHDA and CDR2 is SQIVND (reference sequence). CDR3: CASRRQAGGNTIYF. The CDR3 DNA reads TGTGCCAGTAGGAGACAGGCAGGTGGAAACACCATATATTTT.

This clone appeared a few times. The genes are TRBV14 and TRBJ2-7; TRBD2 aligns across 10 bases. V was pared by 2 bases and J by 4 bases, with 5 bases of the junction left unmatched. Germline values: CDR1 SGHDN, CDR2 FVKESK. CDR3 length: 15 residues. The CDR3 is CASSQLAGAQYEQYF. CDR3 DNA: TGTGCCAGCAGCCAACTAGCGGGGGCTCAATACGAGCAGTACTTC.

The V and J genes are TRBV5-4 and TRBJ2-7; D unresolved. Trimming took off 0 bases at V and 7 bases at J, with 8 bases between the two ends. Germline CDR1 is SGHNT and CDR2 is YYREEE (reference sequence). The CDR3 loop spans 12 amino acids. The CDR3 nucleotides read TGTGCCAGCAGCTTGGAAAATTATGAGCAGTACTTC. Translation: CASSLENYEQYF.

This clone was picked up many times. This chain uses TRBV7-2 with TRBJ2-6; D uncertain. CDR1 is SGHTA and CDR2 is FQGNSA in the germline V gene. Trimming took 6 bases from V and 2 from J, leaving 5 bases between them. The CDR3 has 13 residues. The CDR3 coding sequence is TGTGCCAGCAGGGCTCCTGGGGCCAACGTCCTGACTTTC. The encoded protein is CASRAPGANVLTF. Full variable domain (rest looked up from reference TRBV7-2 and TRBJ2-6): GAGVSQSPSNKVTEKGKDVELRCDPISGHTALYWYRQSLGQGLEFLIYFQGNSAPDKSGLPSDRFSAERTGGSVSTLTIQRTQQEDSAVYLCASRAPGANVLTFGAGSRLTVL.

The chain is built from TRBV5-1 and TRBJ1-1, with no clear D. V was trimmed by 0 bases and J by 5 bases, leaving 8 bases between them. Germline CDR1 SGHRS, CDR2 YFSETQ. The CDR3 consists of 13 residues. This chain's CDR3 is CASSLAGETEAFF. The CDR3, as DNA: TGCGCCAGCAGCTTGGCCGGGGAGACTGAAGCTTTCTTT.

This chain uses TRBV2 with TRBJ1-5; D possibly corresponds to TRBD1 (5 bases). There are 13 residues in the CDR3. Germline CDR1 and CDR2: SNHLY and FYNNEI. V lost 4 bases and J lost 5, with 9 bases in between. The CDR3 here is CASSGGRDQPQHF. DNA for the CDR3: TGTGCCAGCAGTGGGGGCAGAGATCAGCCCCAGCATTTT.

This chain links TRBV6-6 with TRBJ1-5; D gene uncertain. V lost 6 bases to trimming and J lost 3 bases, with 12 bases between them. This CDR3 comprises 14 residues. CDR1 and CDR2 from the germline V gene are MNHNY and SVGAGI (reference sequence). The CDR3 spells CASSPGNSNQPQHF. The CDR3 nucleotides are TGTGCCAGCAGCCCCGGGAACTCCAATCAGCCCCAGCATTTT.

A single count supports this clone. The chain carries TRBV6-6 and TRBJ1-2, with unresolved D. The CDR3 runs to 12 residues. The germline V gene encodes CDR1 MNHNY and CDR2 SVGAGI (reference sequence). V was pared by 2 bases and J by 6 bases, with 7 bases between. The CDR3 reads CASSYNGDGYTF. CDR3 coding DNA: TGTGCCAGCAGTTACAACGGGGATGGCTACACCTTC.

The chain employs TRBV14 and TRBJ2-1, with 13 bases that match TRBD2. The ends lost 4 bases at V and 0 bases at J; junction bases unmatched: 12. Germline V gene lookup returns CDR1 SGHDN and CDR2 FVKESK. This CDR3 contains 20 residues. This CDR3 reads CASSPRVGLAGYSSYNEQFF. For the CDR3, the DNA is TGTGCCAGCAGCCCGAGGGTGGGACTAGCGGGGTATAGCTCCTACAATGAGCAGTTCTTC.

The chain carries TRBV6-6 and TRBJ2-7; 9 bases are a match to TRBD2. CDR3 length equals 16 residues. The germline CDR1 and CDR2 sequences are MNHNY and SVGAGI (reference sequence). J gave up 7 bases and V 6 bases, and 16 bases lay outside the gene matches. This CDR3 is CASSPVDSGGRGEQYF. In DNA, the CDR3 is TGTGCCAGCAGCCCCGTGGATAGCGGGGGCAGAGGGGAGCAGTACTTC.

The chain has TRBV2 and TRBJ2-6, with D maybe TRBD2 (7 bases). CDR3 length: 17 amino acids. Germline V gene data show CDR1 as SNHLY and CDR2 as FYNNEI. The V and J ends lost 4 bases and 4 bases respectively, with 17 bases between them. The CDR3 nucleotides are TGTGCCAGCAGTGGAGGTAGGGGGGGCGGAGGGGCCAACGTCCTGACTTTC. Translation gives CASSGGRGGGGANVLTF.

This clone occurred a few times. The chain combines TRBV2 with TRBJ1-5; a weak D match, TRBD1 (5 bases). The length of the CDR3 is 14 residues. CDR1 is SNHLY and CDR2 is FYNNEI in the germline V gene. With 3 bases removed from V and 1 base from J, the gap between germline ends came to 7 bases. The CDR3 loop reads CASSDRASNQPQHF. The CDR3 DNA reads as TGTGCCAGCAGTGACAGGGCGAGCAATCAGCCCCAGCATTTT.

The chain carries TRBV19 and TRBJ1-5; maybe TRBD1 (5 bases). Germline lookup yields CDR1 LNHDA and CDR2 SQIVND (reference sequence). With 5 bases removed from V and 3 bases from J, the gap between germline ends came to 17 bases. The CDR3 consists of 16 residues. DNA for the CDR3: TGTGCCAGTAGTTTATCGGGCGGCAGGGACAATCAGCCCCAGCATTTT. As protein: CASSLSGGRDNQPQHF.

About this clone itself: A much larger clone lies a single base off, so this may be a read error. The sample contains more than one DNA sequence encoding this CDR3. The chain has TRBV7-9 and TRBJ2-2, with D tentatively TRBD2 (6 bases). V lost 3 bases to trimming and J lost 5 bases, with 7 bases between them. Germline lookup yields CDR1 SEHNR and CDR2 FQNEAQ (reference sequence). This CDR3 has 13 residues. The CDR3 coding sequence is TGTGCCAGCAGCTTTGGGGGGACCGGGGAGCTGTTTTTT. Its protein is CASSFGGTGELFF.

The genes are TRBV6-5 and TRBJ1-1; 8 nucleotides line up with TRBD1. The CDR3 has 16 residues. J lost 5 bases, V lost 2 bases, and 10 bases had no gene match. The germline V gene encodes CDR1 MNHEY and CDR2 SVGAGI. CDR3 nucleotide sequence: TGTGCCAGCAGTTACCTTTCGACAGGGGTGCCGACTGAAGCTTTCTTT. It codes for CASSYLSTGVPTEAFF.

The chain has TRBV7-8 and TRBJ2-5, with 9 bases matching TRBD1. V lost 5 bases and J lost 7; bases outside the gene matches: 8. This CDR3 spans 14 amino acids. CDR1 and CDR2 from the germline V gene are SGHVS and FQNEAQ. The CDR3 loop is CASSPRPDRGTQYF. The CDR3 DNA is TGTGCCAGCAGCCCCCGGCCGGACAGGGGGACCCAGTACTTC. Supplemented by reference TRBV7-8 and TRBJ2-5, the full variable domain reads GAGVSQSPRYKVAKRGQDVALRCDPISGHVSLFWYQQALGQGPEFLTYFQNEAQLDKSGLPSDRFFAERPEGSVSTLKIQRTQQEDSAVYLCASSPRPDRGTQYFGPGTRLLVL.

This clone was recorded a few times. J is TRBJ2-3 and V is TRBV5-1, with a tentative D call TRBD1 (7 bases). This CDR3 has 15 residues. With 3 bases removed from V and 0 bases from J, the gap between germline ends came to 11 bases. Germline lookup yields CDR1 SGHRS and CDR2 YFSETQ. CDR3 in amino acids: CASSSGGPSTDTQYF. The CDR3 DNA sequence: TGCGCCAGCAGCTCAGGGGGGCCAAGCACAGATACGCAGTATTTT.

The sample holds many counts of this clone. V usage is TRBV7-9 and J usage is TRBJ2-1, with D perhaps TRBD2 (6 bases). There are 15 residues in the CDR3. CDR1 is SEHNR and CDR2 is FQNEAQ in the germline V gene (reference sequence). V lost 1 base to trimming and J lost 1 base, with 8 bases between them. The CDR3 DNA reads TGTGCCAGCAGCTTAGGGGGGAGGTCCTACAATGAGCAGTTCTTC. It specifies CASSLGGRSYNEQFF.

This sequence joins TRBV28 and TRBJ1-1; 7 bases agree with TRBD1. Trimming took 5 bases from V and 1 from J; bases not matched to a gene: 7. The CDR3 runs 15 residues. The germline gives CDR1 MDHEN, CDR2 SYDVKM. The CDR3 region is CASSSTGVPNTEAFF. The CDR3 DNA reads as TGTGCCAGCAGTAGCACAGGGGTTCCGAACACTGAAGCTTTCTTT.

Written as DNA, the CDR3 is TGTGCCATCAGAGACATAGGCCAAAGGAACACTGAAGCTTTCTTT. It encodes CAIRDIGQRNTEAFF. The chain employs TRBV10-3 and TRBJ1-1; D not certain. This CDR3 contains 15 residues. CDR1 ENHRY and CDR2 SYGVKD come from the germline V gene. Trimming pared 6 bases from V and 1 base from J, leaving 15 bases between.

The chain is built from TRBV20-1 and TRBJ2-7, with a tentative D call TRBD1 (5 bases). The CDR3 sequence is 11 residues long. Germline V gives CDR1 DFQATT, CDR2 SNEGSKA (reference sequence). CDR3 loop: CSSKTDYEQYF. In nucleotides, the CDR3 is TGCAGCTCCAAGACAGACTACGAGCAGTACTTC.

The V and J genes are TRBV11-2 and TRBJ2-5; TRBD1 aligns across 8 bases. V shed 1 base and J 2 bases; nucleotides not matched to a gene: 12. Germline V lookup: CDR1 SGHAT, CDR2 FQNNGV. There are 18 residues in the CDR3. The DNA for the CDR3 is TGTGCCAGCAGCTTAGTCGGTTGGGCCAGGGGGCTTCAAGAGACCCAGTACTTC. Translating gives CASSLVGWARGLQETQYF.

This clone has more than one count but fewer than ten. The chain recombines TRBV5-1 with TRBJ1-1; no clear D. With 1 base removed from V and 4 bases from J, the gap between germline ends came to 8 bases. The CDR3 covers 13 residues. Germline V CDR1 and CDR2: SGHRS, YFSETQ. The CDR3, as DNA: TGCGCCAGCAGCTTGAATTTCGGCACTGAAGCTTTCTTT. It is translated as CASSLNFGTEAFF.

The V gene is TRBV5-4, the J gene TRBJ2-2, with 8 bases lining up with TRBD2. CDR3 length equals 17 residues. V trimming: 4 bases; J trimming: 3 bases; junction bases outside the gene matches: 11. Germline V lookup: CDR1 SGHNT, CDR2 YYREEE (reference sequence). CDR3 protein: CASSPQGRGVYTGELFF. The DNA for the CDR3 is TGTGCCAGCAGCCCTCAGGGGCGGGGGGTCTACACCGGGGAGCTGTTTTTT.

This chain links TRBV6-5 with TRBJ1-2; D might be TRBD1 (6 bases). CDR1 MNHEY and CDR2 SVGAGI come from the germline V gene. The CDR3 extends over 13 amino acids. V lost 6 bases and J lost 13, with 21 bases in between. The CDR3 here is CASSRREGGATTF. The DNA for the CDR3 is TGTGCCAGCAGCCGCCGGGAGGGGGGAGCGACCACCTTC.